This is a list of T cell receptor beta chains from one sample in a study of blood T cell repertoires in COVID-19. Using immunoSEQ multiplex PCR, the repertoire was profiled, and TCRdb retains in-frame clones only, with some absent. The table has approximately 300,000 clones, around nine tenths seen once. The sequenced sample was PBMCs or T cells enriched from blood (not recorded which). The origin of the receptors is a woman aged 30 to 39 who had been exposed to COVID-19. CDR3s include the opening cysteine and the closing phenylalanine or tryptophan. A D gene is named only where the DNA matches it firmly. Clone size is given for some rows only: seen once, a few or many times, or a class if the clone is expanded.

cdr3_nt	cdr3_aa	j_call	d_call	clone_size	v_call
TGTGCCAGCAGCTCCTGGGTAGCTTTATACAATGAGCAGTTCTTC	CASSSWVALYNEQFF	TRBJ2-1	.	.	TRBV7-6
TGTGCCAGCAGCGCCCACAGGGGGTACTATGGCTACACCTTC	CASSAHRGYYGYTF	TRBJ1-2	TRBD1	once	TRBV9
TGTGCCAGCAGCCCCACTGCGGGGAGCACAGATACGCAGTATTTT	CASSPTAGSTDTQYF	TRBJ2-3	.	.	TRBV7-2
TGCGCCAGCACAGGTTGGCCGGGAAAACCTTCTAACTATGGCTACACCTTC	CASTGWPGKPSNYGYTF	TRBJ1-2	.	.	TRBV10-2
TGTGCCAGCCTCAGGGTAGCCTCATTCTATGGCTACACCTTC	CASLRVASFYGYTF	TRBJ1-2	.	.	TRBV6-5
TGCGCCAGCAGCTTGCAAGCTACAGATACGCAGTATTTT	CASSLQATDTQYF	TRBJ2-3	.	.	TRBV5-1
TGTGCCAGCACCTCAAGGCGGGTGGGAAACACCATATATTTT	CASTSRRVGNTIYF	TRBJ1-3	.	.	TRBV28
TGTGCCAGCAGCTCGGGGACAGCGAGAAAGCATTTT	CASSSGTARKHF	TRBJ1-5	TRBD1	.	TRBV7-9
TGTGCCAGCAACGGCGGGACAGGACCGAGCTCTGGAAACACCATATATTTT	CASNGGTGPSSGNTIYF	TRBJ1-3	TRBD1	.	TRBV5-5
TGTGCCAGCAGTCCCGGGACGGAGGGACTCACTTTCTTT	CASSPGTEGLTFF	TRBJ1-1	.	.	TRBV6-5
TGTGCCAGCAGTGAAAGACGGGGGGGACTCGAGACCCAGTACTTC	CASSERRGGLETQYF	TRBJ2-5	TRBD2	.	TRBV6-1
TGTGCCAGCAGATTAGACAAGTACTTGAACACTGAAGCTTTCTTT	CASRLDKYLNTEAFF	TRBJ1-1	.	.	TRBV21-1
TGTGCCAGCAGGCCTACTAGGGCGGGACCCCAGCCCCAGCATTTT	CASRPTRAGPQPQHF	TRBJ1-5	.	few	TRBV6-5
TGTGCCAGCAGCGTAGTACCCGGGGACCAAGAGACCCAGTACTTC	CASSVVPGDQETQYF	TRBJ2-5	.	.	TRBV9
TGTGCCAGCAAACGAGGACAGACCTACGAGCAGTACTTC	CASKRGQTYEQYF	TRBJ2-7	.	.	TRBV6-5
TGTGCCAGCAGCTCGGGGGCAACTAATGAAAAACTGTTTTTT	CASSSGATNEKLFF	TRBJ1-4	.	.	TRBV5-6
TGTGCCAGCAGCTTGGGGAGACGGGCCGAGCAGTTCTTC	CASSLGRRAEQFF	TRBJ2-1	.	.	TRBV7-2
TGTGCCAGCAGCCCCGGGACAGGGGTCTACGAGCAGTACTTC	CASSPGTGVYEQYF	TRBJ2-7	TRBD1	.	TRBV14
TGTGCCAGCAGCTTAGTGAGGCACGCCAATTCACCCCTCCACTTT	CASSLVRHANSPLHF	TRBJ1-6	.	.	TRBV7-2
TGTGCCAGCAGCTCGGGACAGGGACGGGACTATGGCTACACCTTC	CASSSGQGRDYGYTF	TRBJ1-2	TRBD1	few	TRBV11-2
TGTGCCAGCAGTTTCACAGGGGGCACTGGCTACACCTTC	CASSFTGGTGYTF	TRBJ1-2	TRBD1	.	TRBV7-9
TGTGCCAGTAGTCCACGACAGTCCATAGCCAAAAACATTCAGTACTTC	CASSPRQSIAKNIQYF	TRBJ2-4	.	.	TRBV19
TGTGCCAGCAGTCGAGACTATGGCTACACCTTC	CASSRDYGYTF	TRBJ1-2	.	once	TRBV5-4
TGTGCCATCAGTCAACCCGACAGGGCCCTTAGCAATCAGCCCCAGCATTTT	CAISQPDRALSNQPQHF	TRBJ1-5	TRBD1	.	TRBV10-3
TGTGCCAGCAGTTTACGGGGGGCCCGGAGCTCTGGAAACACCATATATTTT	CASSLRGARSSGNTIYF	TRBJ1-3	.	.	TRBV27
TGTGCCAGCAGTGTCTCAAGAGGGGGAAGCGAAGCTTTCTTT	CASSVSRGGSEAFF	TRBJ1-1	.	.	TRBV6-4
TGTGCCAGTAGTTGGCAGGTCGGGGACTATGGCTACACCTTC	CASSWQVGDYGYTF	TRBJ1-2	.	.	TRBV19
TGTGCCAGTAGTATGGGCTATCGGGACAGGCGGGGGAACACTGAAGCTTTCTTT	CASSMGYRDRRGNTEAFF	TRBJ1-1	TRBD1	.	TRBV19
TGCGCCAGCAGCCAAACTGACATTTATAGCAATCAGCCCCAGCATTTT	CASSQTDIYSNQPQHF	TRBJ1-5	.	.	TRBV4-1
TGTGCCAGCAGTGAGCCGGGACTAGCGGGGGGGGATGAGCAGTACTTC	CASSEPGLAGGDEQYF	TRBJ2-7	TRBD2	.	TRBV2
TGTGCCAGTAGTAGCCAACAGGGTCGCGGCTACACCTTC	CASSSQQGRGYTF	TRBJ1-2	.	.	TRBV19
TGTGCCAGCAGTTACTCAGGGGGCGACCAGCCCCAGCATTTT	CASSYSGGDQPQHF	TRBJ1-5	TRBD1	.	TRBV6-5
TGTGCCAGCAGTAGACAGGGAGGCGAAAAACTGTTTTTT	CASSRQGGEKLFF	TRBJ1-4	TRBD1	.	TRBV27
TGTGCCAGCAGCTTTCGACAGGGTCCCTACAATGAGCAGTTCTTC	CASSFRQGPYNEQFF	TRBJ2-1	TRBD1	.	TRBV5-5
TGTGCCATCAGTGAAACTCTAAAGCCGAACGAGCAGTACTTC	CAISETLKPNEQYF	TRBJ2-7	.	.	TRBV10-3
TGTGCCAGCAGTTACTCGGGGGGTGAAGCTTTCTTT	CASSYSGGEAFF	TRBJ1-1	.	.	TRBV6-5
TGTGCCAGCAGAAGTGGACAGGGCAGCAATCAGCCCCAGCATTTT	CASRSGQGSNQPQHF	TRBJ1-5	TRBD1	.	TRBV6-5
TGTGCCAGCAGGGGACAGGGGATAACCTACGAGCAGTACTTC	CASRGQGITYEQYF	TRBJ2-7	TRBD1	.	TRBV6-5
TGTGCCTGGTTGGAAGGGGCCCTCGAAGCTTTCTTT	CAWLEGALEAFF	TRBJ1-1	.	.	TRBV30
TGTGCCAGCAGTTACCAGGGGGTCAACGAGCAGTACTTC	CASSYQGVNEQYF	TRBJ2-7	TRBD1	.	TRBV2
TGTGCCAGCAGCCAACCCACTGCTAACTATGGCTACACCTTC	CASSQPTANYGYTF	TRBJ1-2	.	.	TRBV3-1/TRBV3-2
TGTGCCAGCAGCTTCTATAAGAACACTGAAGCTTTCTTT	CASSFYKNTEAFF	TRBJ1-1	.	.	TRBV5-5
TGTGCCAGTAGTAATCTTAAGTTTGGCAGGGGGCATCAGCCCCAGCATTTT	CASSNLKFGRGHQPQHF	TRBJ1-5	TRBD1	.	TRBV19
TGTGCCAGCAGTCCGGTCGGGACTACCGCTATCGCCCAGTACTTC	CASSPVGTTAIAQYF	TRBJ2-5	TRBD2	.	TRBV6-5
TGTGCCAGCAGCGTAGGAGGTCAGGGCTATGTGGTCAATGAGCAGTTCTTC	CASSVGGQGYVVNEQFF	TRBJ2-1	.	once	TRBV9
TGTGCCAGCTCACCTTCCGGGACAGATTCTAACTATGGCTACACCTTC	CASSPSGTDSNYGYTF	TRBJ1-2	TRBD1	.	TRBV18